The 3 T cell receptor beta chains in this list originate from one sample, sequenced in a study of blood T cells in healthy people across ages. Alongside a J-beta primer mix, a sample-barcoded 5' primer served in a second PCR lasting about 7 to 11 cycles. TCRdb passed the 5' RACE reads through MiXCR, listing each CDR3 protein once. Of about 570,000 distinct CDR3 sequences in the sample, about 25% were seen once. This sample was shared with a second study, whose subject was T cells of mothers and their children.

Sequenced material: blood. These receptors all stem from a boy aged 2-9 years in good health.

This clonotype was seen only a few times. This chain connects TRBV6-1 to TRBJ1-4; D unresolved. V lost 7 bases and J 7 bases, leaving 4 bases between the germline ends. This CDR3 is built from 10 residues. CDR1 and CDR2 from the germline V gene are MNHNS and SASEGT. The CDR3: CASKFEKLFF. The CDR3 DNA follows: TGTGCCAGCAAATTTGAAAAACTGTTTTTT.

This clonotype was recorded a few times. The chain is built from TRBV7-2 and TRBJ2-5; weak D call: TRBD1 (5 bases). Germline CDR1 is SGHTA and CDR2 is FQGNSA. The CDR3 runs to 15 residues. V was trimmed by 5 bases and J by 4 bases, leaving 17 bases between them. The CDR3 reads CASSLGLGVGETQYF. The CDR3 DNA reads as TGTGCCAGCAGCCTGGGGTTAGGGGTCGGAGAGACCCAGTACTTC.

This clonotype was picked up a small number of times. The chain has TRBV18 and TRBJ2-1; TRBD2 agrees at 11 bases. CDR3 size: 16 residues. The germline V gene encodes CDR1 KGHSH and CDR2 LQKENI. J gave up 7 bases and V 0 bases, and 5 bases lay outside the gene matches. CDR3 nucleotide sequence: TGTGCCAGCTCACCACCCGGACTAGCGGGTAAAAATGAGCAGTTCTTC. This gives the protein CASSPPGLAGKNEQFF.